A selection of T cell receptor beta chains follows, all from one sample in a study of preoperative IRX-2 immunotherapy in early breast cancer. The table came from immunoSEQ multiplex PCR; TCRdb's copy has only in-frame clones and leaves some out. Of around 40,000 clones listed, about 95% were seen once; the top ten hold more than 1.5%. Material: tumor tissue, obtained after IRX-2 immunotherapy. The receptors stem from a human donor with breast cancer. CDR3s include the opening cysteine and the closing phenylalanine or tryptophan. Fields, in order: CDR3 length, D gene, V gene, J gene, clone size, CDR3 protein, CDR3 DNA. D genes are given only for firm matches. Clone sizes are given selectively: once, few, many, or a class where the clone is expanded.

cdr3_length: 16
d_call: TRBD2
v_call: TRBV7-6
j_call: TRBJ2-1
clone_size: -
cdr3_aa: CASSPGTSGGSGKQFF
cdr3_nt: TGTGCCAGCAGCCCGGGGACTAGCGGGGGGTCCGGGAAGCAGTTCTTC

cdr3_length: 13
d_call: -
v_call: TRBV19
j_call: TRBJ2-2
clone_size: few
cdr3_aa: CASSIMEAGELFF
cdr3_nt: TGTGCCAGTAGTATTATGGAGGCCGGGGAGCTGTTTTTT

cdr3_length: 15
d_call: -
v_call: TRBV4-3
j_call: TRBJ2-3
clone_size: -
cdr3_aa: CASSHLLSGTDTQYF
cdr3_nt: TGCGCCAGCAGCCATCTCCTATCCGGCACAGATACGCAGTATTTT

cdr3_length: 17
d_call: TRBD1
v_call: TRBV7-2
j_call: TRBJ1-3
clone_size: -
cdr3_aa: CASSLVSGGFSGNTIYF
cdr3_nt: TGTGCCAGCAGCTTAGTATCAGGGGGGTTCTCTGGAAACACCATATATTTT

cdr3_length: 15
d_call: -
v_call: TRBV6-6
j_call: TRBJ1-5
clone_size: -
cdr3_aa: CASSYGRNGNQPQHF
cdr3_nt: TGTGCCAGCAGCTACGGCAGGAACGGCAATCAGCCCCAGCATTTT

cdr3_length: 13
d_call: -
v_call: TRBV15
j_call: TRBJ1-2
clone_size: few
cdr3_aa: CATSAGSNYGYTF
cdr3_nt: TGTGCCACCAGCGCCGGGAGTAACTATGGCTACACCTTC

cdr3_length: 10
d_call: -
v_call: TRBV29-1
j_call: TRBJ2-3
clone_size: once
cdr3_aa: CSVASDTQYF
cdr3_nt: TGCAGCGTTGCTTCAGATACGCAGTATTTT

cdr3_length: 17
d_call: -
v_call: TRBV25-1
j_call: TRBJ1-1
clone_size: once
cdr3_aa: CASSETHRGRASTEAFF
cdr3_nt: TGTGCCAGCAGTGAAACCCACCGGGGCAGGGCGAGCACTGAAGCTTTCTTT

cdr3_length: 16
d_call: -
v_call: TRBV15
j_call: TRBJ2-4
clone_size: -
cdr3_aa: CATSRLPGGAKNIQYF
cdr3_nt: TGTGCCACCAGCAGACTACCTGGGGGAGCCAAAAACATTCAGTACTTC

cdr3_length: 14
d_call: -
v_call: TRBV18
j_call: TRBJ2-7
clone_size: -
cdr3_aa: CASSPTGFVYEQYF
cdr3_nt: TGTGCCAGCTCACCAACGGGTTTCGTCTACGAGCAGTACTTC

cdr3_length: 15
d_call: -
v_call: TRBV7-2
j_call: TRBJ2-1
clone_size: -
cdr3_aa: CASSTGTDGRNEQFF
cdr3_nt: TGTGCCAGCAGCACAGGGACCGACGGACGCAATGAGCAGTTCTTC

cdr3_length: 17
d_call: -
v_call: TRBV7-3
j_call: TRBJ2-2
clone_size: -
cdr3_aa: CASSSSMARGDSGELFF
cdr3_nt: TGTGCCAGCAGCTCAAGTATGGCCAGAGGGGATTCAGGGGAGCTGTTTTTT

cdr3_length: 13
d_call: -
v_call: TRBV7-2
j_call: TRBJ2-7
clone_size: -
cdr3_aa: CASSSPNRYEQYF
cdr3_nt: TGTGCCAGCAGCTCCCCGAATAGATACGAGCAGTACTTC

cdr3_length: 13
d_call: -
v_call: TRBV18
j_call: TRBJ1-5
clone_size: -
cdr3_aa: CASSGQINQPQHF
cdr3_nt: TGTGCCAGCTCAGGACAGATAAATCAGCCCCAGCATTTT

cdr3_length: 14
d_call: -
v_call: TRBV5-4
j_call: TRBJ2-5
clone_size: -
cdr3_aa: CASTLGQGQETQYF
cdr3_nt: TGTGCCAGCACCCTGGGGCAGGGCCAAGAGACCCAGTACTTC

cdr3_length: 15
d_call: TRBD1
v_call: TRBV27
j_call: TRBJ1-2
clone_size: -
cdr3_aa: CASSYGQGRWVGYTF
cdr3_nt: TGTGCCAGCAGTTACGGACAGGGTCGATGGGTTGGCTACACCTTC

cdr3_length: 15
d_call: -
v_call: TRBV7-2
j_call: TRBJ1-6
clone_size: -
cdr3_aa: CASSFQSTENSPLHF
cdr3_nt: TGTGCCAGCAGCTTCCAAAGTACCGAAAATTCACCCCTCCACTTT

cdr3_length: 13
d_call: -
v_call: TRBV4-3
j_call: TRBJ1-6
clone_size: few
cdr3_aa: CASSQDGDSPLHF
cdr3_nt: TGCGCCAGCAGCCAAGATGGCGATTCACCCCTCCACTTT

cdr3_length: 14
d_call: TRBD1
v_call: TRBV9
j_call: TRBJ2-7
clone_size: -
cdr3_aa: CASSPGQGFYEQYF
cdr3_nt: TGTGCCAGCAGCCCGGGACAGGGATTCTACGAGCAGTACTTC

cdr3_length: 15
d_call: TRBD2
v_call: TRBV5-1
j_call: TRBJ2-3
clone_size: -
cdr3_aa: CASRQRAGALDTQYF
cdr3_nt: TGCGCCAGCAGACAAAGAGCGGGGGCACTCGATACGCAGTATTTT

cdr3_length: 11
d_call: -
v_call: TRBV20-1
j_call: TRBJ1-4
clone_size: -
cdr3_aa: CSGKYNEKLFF
cdr3_nt: TGCAGTGGAAAGTACAATGAAAAACTGTTTTTT

cdr3_length: 16
d_call: TRBD1
v_call: TRBV6-1
j_call: TRBJ1-2
clone_size: -
cdr3_aa: CASSDPTGGVDYGYTF
cdr3_nt: TGTGCCAGCAGTGACCCGACAGGGGGGGTTGACTATGGCTACACCTTC

cdr3_length: 13
d_call: -
v_call: TRBV7-3
j_call: TRBJ1-2
clone_size: once
cdr3_aa: CASSPGGQYGYTF
cdr3_nt: TGTGCCAGCAGCCCGGGGGGGCAATATGGCTACACCTTC

cdr3_length: 16
d_call: TRBD1
v_call: TRBV18
j_call: TRBJ2-1
clone_size: -
cdr3_aa: CASSPPGTEALNEQFF
cdr3_nt: TGTGCCAGCTCACCGCCCGGGACAGAAGCACTCAATGAGCAGTTCTTC

cdr3_length: 12
d_call: -
v_call: TRBV6-6
j_call: TRBJ2-1
clone_size: -
cdr3_aa: CASSYSTEEQFF
cdr3_nt: TGTGCCAGCAGTTACTCGACGGAGGAGCAGTTCTTC

cdr3_length: 13
d_call: -
v_call: TRBV6-1
j_call: TRBJ2-1
clone_size: -
cdr3_aa: CASTPADYNEQFF
cdr3_nt: TGTGCCAGCACCCCGGCGGACTACAATGAGCAGTTCTTC

cdr3_length: 15
d_call: TRBD2
v_call: TRBV7-9
j_call: TRBJ2-7
clone_size: -
cdr3_aa: CASSLITSGRYEQYF
cdr3_nt: TGTGCCAGCAGCTTAATCACTAGCGGGAGATACGAGCAGTACTTC

cdr3_length: 13
d_call: -
v_call: TRBV6-5
j_call: TRBJ1-2
clone_size: -
cdr3_aa: CASSAQGTYGYTF
cdr3_nt: TGTGCCAGCAGTGCACAGGGTACCTATGGCTACACCTTC

cdr3_length: 18
d_call: TRBD2
v_call: TRBV7-9
j_call: TRBJ2-3
clone_size: -
cdr3_aa: CASSMTSGGLTSTDTQYF
cdr3_nt: TGTGCCAGCAGCATGACTAGCGGGGGACTGACTAGCACAGATACGCAGTATTTT

cdr3_length: 15
d_call: TRBD1
v_call: TRBV11-2
j_call: TRBJ2-5
clone_size: -
cdr3_aa: CASRQAGRGLQTQYF
cdr3_nt: TGTGCCAGCAGGCAAGCGGGCAGGGGGCTTCAGACCCAGTACTTC

cdr3_length: 15
d_call: -
v_call: TRBV18
j_call: TRBJ1-2
clone_size: -
cdr3_aa: CASSPWTDTNYGYTF
cdr3_nt: TGTGCCAGCTCACCTTGGACAGATACCAACTATGGCTACACCTTC

cdr3_length: 16
d_call: TRBD2
v_call: TRBV27
j_call: TRBJ2-5
clone_size: -
cdr3_aa: CASSPRAGAPGETQYF
cdr3_nt: TGTGCCAGCAGTCCTCGAGCGGGAGCCCCGGGGGAGACCCAGTACTTC

cdr3_length: 14
d_call: TRBD1
v_call: TRBV5-1
j_call: TRBJ2-3
clone_size: -
cdr3_aa: CASSWDRRSDTQYF
cdr3_nt: TGCGCCAGCAGCTGGGACAGGAGGTCAGATACGCAGTATTTT

cdr3_length: 14
d_call: -
v_call: TRBV5-1
j_call: TRBJ2-7
clone_size: -
cdr3_aa: CASSLDLRNYEQYF
cdr3_nt: TGCGCCAGCAGCTTGGATTTAAGGAACTACGAGCAGTACTTC

cdr3_length: 12
d_call: -
v_call: TRBV13
j_call: TRBJ1-2
clone_size: once
cdr3_aa: CASSSQVYGYTF
cdr3_nt: TGTGCCAGCAGCTCCCAAGTATATGGCTACACCTTC

cdr3_length: 16
d_call: -
v_call: TRBV5-6
j_call: TRBJ2-2
clone_size: -
cdr3_aa: CASSPREDGILGELFF
cdr3_nt: TGTGCCAGCAGCCCGAGGGAAGACGGGATTCTGGGGGAGCTGTTTTTT

cdr3_length: 18
d_call: -
v_call: TRBV11-2
j_call: TRBJ2-2
clone_size: -
cdr3_aa: CASSLAASARRDTGELFF
cdr3_nt: TGTGCCAGCAGCTTAGCAGCTAGCGCGAGACGGGACACCGGGGAGCTGTTTTTT

cdr3_length: 15
d_call: -
v_call: TRBV18
j_call: TRBJ2-2
clone_size: -
cdr3_aa: CASSPVGDGTGELFF
cdr3_nt: TGTGCCAGCTCACCGGTCGGGGACGGAACCGGGGAGCTGTTTTTT

cdr3_length: 17
d_call: -
v_call: TRBV27
j_call: TRBJ1-6
clone_size: -
cdr3_aa: CASSLTPAGGWNSPLHF
cdr3_nt: TGTGCCAGCAGTTTGACACCGGCGGGGGGCTGGAATTCACCCCTCCACTTT

cdr3_length: 13
d_call: -
v_call: TRBV7-6
j_call: TRBJ2-1
clone_size: -
cdr3_aa: CASSLEARGEQFF
cdr3_nt: TGTGCCAGCAGCTTAGAGGCTAGGGGTGAGCAGTTCTTC

cdr3_length: 14
d_call: TRBD2
v_call: TRBV14
j_call: TRBJ2-1
clone_size: -
cdr3_aa: CASSQVAGVLEQFF
cdr3_nt: TGTGCCAGCAGCCAAGTGGCGGGAGTTCTTGAGCAGTTCTTC

cdr3_length: 15
d_call: TRBD1
v_call: TRBV5-1
j_call: TRBJ2-7
clone_size: -
cdr3_aa: CASSLRAGGFYEQYF
cdr3_nt: TGCGCCAGCAGCTTGCGGGCAGGGGGCTTCTACGAGCAGTACTTC

cdr3_length: 16
d_call: TRBD2
v_call: TRBV7-8
j_call: TRBJ2-3
clone_size: -
cdr3_aa: CASSPQLAGVTDTQYF
cdr3_nt: TGTGCCAGCAGCCCCCAGCTAGCGGGAGTCACAGATACGCAGTATTTT

cdr3_length: 13
d_call: -
v_call: TRBV5-1
j_call: TRBJ2-1
clone_size: -
cdr3_aa: CASSPEGWNEQFF
cdr3_nt: TGCGCCAGCAGCCCTGAGGGATGGAATGAGCAGTTCTTC

cdr3_length: 14
d_call: -
v_call: TRBV6-6
j_call: TRBJ1-5
clone_size: -
cdr3_aa: CASTQAAVNQPQHF
cdr3_nt: TGTGCCAGCACTCAGGCGGCTGTAAATCAGCCCCAGCATTTT

cdr3_length: 13
d_call: -
v_call: TRBV19
j_call: TRBJ2-7
clone_size: -
cdr3_aa: CASGMGRAYEQYF
cdr3_nt: TGTGCCAGTGGCATGGGGCGGGCCTACGAGCAGTACTTC

cdr3_length: 14
d_call: -
v_call: TRBV27
j_call: TRBJ2-1
clone_size: -
cdr3_aa: CASSNVGTRNEQFF
cdr3_nt: TGTGCCAGCAGTAATGTGGGGACGAGGAATGAGCAGTTCTTC

cdr3_length: 15
d_call: -
v_call: TRBV6-1
j_call: TRBJ2-1
clone_size: -
cdr3_aa: CASSEAGSSYNEQFF
cdr3_nt: TGTGCCAGCAGTGAAGCGGGAAGCTCCTACAATGAGCAGTTCTTC

cdr3_length: 14
d_call: -
v_call: TRBV7-6
j_call: TRBJ1-5
clone_size: -
cdr3_aa: CASSLDGVLQPQHF
cdr3_nt: TGTGCCAGCAGCTTAGACGGGGTCTTGCAGCCCCAGCATTTT

cdr3_length: 13
d_call: -
v_call: TRBV7-2
j_call: TRBJ2-3
clone_size: -
cdr3_aa: CASSTPSTDTQYF
cdr3_nt: TGTGCCAGCAGCACTCCCAGCACAGATACGCAGTATTTT

cdr3_length: 15
d_call: TRBD1
v_call: TRBV11-3
j_call: TRBJ2-2
clone_size: -
cdr3_aa: CASSPTGTETGELFF
cdr3_nt: TGTGCCAGCAGCCCAACCGGGACAGAGACCGGGGAGCTGTTTTTT

cdr3_length: 14
d_call: TRBD2
v_call: TRBV28
j_call: TRBJ2-5
clone_size: once
cdr3_aa: CASSGLAGDGTQYF
cdr3_nt: TGTGCCAGCAGCGGGCTAGCGGGAGACGGGACCCAGTACTTC